This T cell receptor beta chain originates from a study of shared clonotypes between healthy human individuals. Points from the study as a whole: It was the few donors that limited the genetic and exposure-history diversity represented.

Only in-frame clones appear in the TCRdb table, and some are missing; sequencing was by immunoSEQ multiplex PCR. The table shows 2,500,000 or so clones, with over 85% occurring only once. Germline values: CDR1 SGHVS, CDR2 FNYEAQ. The V end was cut by 2 bases, the J end by 6 bases, with 11 bases between. This CDR3 spans 13 amino acids. A remark on this clone: What it recognizes is unknown.

This receptor was taken from a man younger than 35 in good health. Some clones in this sample may be carry-over from other donors' samples. The chain joins TRBV7-6 to TRBJ2-7; D not resolved. Sequencing was done on a sample of naive CD4+ T cells from PBMCs. Subset indicated: CD45RA+ positively selected. CDR3 amino acids: CASSLTVRAEQYF. Here the CDR3 DNA reads TGTGCCAGCAGCTTAACGGTAAGGGCCGAGCAGTACTTC.